The 20 T cell receptor beta chains below were found in one sample sequenced in a study of blood T cell repertoires in COVID-19. Libraries were prepared by immunoSEQ multiplex PCR; TCRdb keeps only in-frame clonotypes and omits some of them. The sample has some 120,000 clones; less than 85% are singletons. Sequencing was carried out using peripheral blood. Receptors were obtained from a human donor with acute or convalescent COVID-19. The donor label of this sample is uncertain.

The V and J genes are TRBV28 and TRBJ1-2; TRBD1 matches at 10 bases. With V trimmed by 4 bases and J by 5 bases, 7 bases remained unmatched. The CDR3 length is 15 residues. The V gene's germline CDR1 is MDHEN and CDR2 SYDVKM. CDR3 loop: CASSSGTGVVYGYTF. In nucleotides, the CDR3 is TGTGCCAGCAGTTCAGGGACAGGGGTTGTTTATGGCTACACCTTC.

The rearrangement uses TRBV5-1 and TRBJ2-2; 7 bases align to TRBD2. The V and J ends lost 1 base and 3 bases, in that order; junction bases with no gene match: 0. The CDR3 loop spans 14 amino acids. Germline CDR1 reads SGHRS; CDR2 reads YFSETQ. The CDR3 nucleotides are TGCGCCAGCAGCTTGCTAGCGGACACCGGGGAGCTGTTTTTT. Its protein product is CASSLLADTGELFF.

J is TRBJ1-1 and V is TRBV7-9; perhaps TRBD1 as D (6 bases). CDR1 and CDR2 from the germline V gene are SEHNR and FQNEAQ (reference sequence). Trimming left V 3 bases short and J 10 bases short, with 15 bases between. The CDR3 is made up of 13 amino acids. CDR3 DNA: TGTGCCAGCAGCTTCTATGCGGGGGGCGGAGCTTTCTTT. The encoded protein is CASSFYAGGGAFF.

This clone has just a few counts. The J gene is TRBJ2-3, the V gene TRBV2; 7 bases fit TRBD2. Germline V gene lookup returns CDR1 SNHLY and CDR2 FYNNEI. The CDR3 is made up of 13 amino acids. The trim removed 6 bases at V and 15 bases at J, leaving 15 bases unmatched. In DNA, the CDR3 is TGTGCCAGCAGACCCGCCTTGAGCGGGGCAAAATATTTT. This codes for CASRPALSGAKYF.

The chain recombines TRBV5-1 with TRBJ1-5, with TRBD1 matching over 9 bases. CDR1 is SGHRS and CDR2 is YFSETQ in the germline V gene. CDR3 length: 14 amino acids. The J segment lost 7 bases and the V segment lost 5 bases, leaving 7 bases of the junction unmatched. The CDR3 bases are TGCGCCAGCAGGCCCGGGACAGGGCTGCAGCCCCAGCATTTT. Amino acids: CASRPGTGLQPQHF.

V usage is TRBV7-7 and J usage is TRBJ1-1; a weak D match, TRBD1 (5 bases). Germline values: CDR1 SSHAT, CDR2 FNYEAQ (reference sequence). V dropped 5 bases and J dropped 2 bases, with 9 bases sitting between them. This CDR3 contains 13 residues. The CDR3 is CASSQGINTEAFF. The CDR3 nucleotides read TGTGCCAGCAGCCAGGGCATAAACACTGAAGCTTTCTTT. Drawing the rest from reference TRBV7-7 and TRBJ1-1, the complete variable domain is GAGVSQSPRYKVTKRGQDVTLRCDPISSHATLYWYQQALGQGPEFLTYFNYEAQPDKSGLPSDRFSAERPEGSISTLTIQRTEQRDSAMYRCASSQGINTEAFFGQGTRLTVV.

This clone was seen a handful of times. The chain is built from TRBV6-2 or TRBV6-3 and TRBJ2-5; possible D gene TRBD2, 5 bases. Germline CDR1 reads MNHEY; CDR2 reads SVGEGT. The V and J ends lost 5 bases and 5 bases respectively, with 18 bases between them. The CDR3 is made up of 15 amino acids. The CDR3 coding sequence is TGTGCCAGCAGTGGCTTACTGACTAACCGTGAGACCCAGTACTTC. Translation: CASSGLLTNRETQYF.

This clone was recorded only once. This sequence joins TRBV29-1 and TRBJ1-6; 9 bases are shared with TRBD1. Unmatched junction bases numbered 3, after V lost 6 bases and J lost 6 bases. This CDR3 has 13 amino acids. Germline V gene sequence: CDR1 SQVTM, CDR2 ANQGSEA. The CDR3 DNA reads TGCAGCGTGAGGACAGGGGTTAATTCACCCCTCCACTTT. This sequence encodes CSVRTGVNSPLHF. The complete variable domain, with remaining parts taken from reference TRBV29-1 and TRBJ1-6, reads SAVISQKPSRDICQRGTSLTIQCQVDSQVTMMFWYRQQPGQSLTLIATANQGSEATYESGFVIDKFPISRPNLTFSTLTVSNMSPEDSSIYLCSVRTGVNSPLHFGNGTRLTVT.

V is TRBV18 and J is TRBJ2-3; tentatively, D is TRBD1 (5 bases). The V end lost 3 bases, the J end lost 8 bases, and 9 bases lay between the germline ends. CDR1 and CDR2 (germline): KGHSH, LQKENI. CDR3 length: 12 residues. This CDR3 is CASSPDRGTQYF. The CDR3 DNA is TGTGCCAGCTCACCCGACAGAGGTACGCAGTATTTT.

The CDR3 DNA is TGTGCCAGCAGTCTCCGGGGTACGAACACCGGGGAGCTGTTTTTT. Its translation: CASSLRGTNTGELFF. The chain employs TRBV27 and TRBJ2-2, with TRBD2 as a possible D gene (5 bases). The CDR3 length is 15 residues. Trimming removed 5 bases at V and 0 bases at J, with 10 bases between. From germline, CDR1 is MNHEY and CDR2 SMNVEV (reference sequence).

The chain joins TRBV2 to TRBJ1-4; D ambiguous. Trimming shortened V by 6 bases and J by 4 bases, and 9 bases separated the two germline ends. The CDR3 runs to 13 residues. Germline CDR1 is SNHLY and CDR2 is FYNNEI. Written as DNA, the CDR3 is TGTGCCAGCAGCCGACGGGATAATGAAAAACTGTTTTTT. Translating gives CASSRRDNEKLFF.

This rearrangement joins TRBV18 to TRBJ2-5; TRBD2 is a possible D gene (5 bases). V gave up 6 bases and J gave up 5 bases, with 10 bases separating them. The CDR3 loop spans 12 amino acids. Germline V gene lookup returns CDR1 KGHSH and CDR2 LQKENI. This chain's CDR3 is CASSRGAETQYF. The CDR3 DNA follows: TGTGCCAGCTCTCGGGGTGCCGAGACCCAGTACTTC.

V is TRBV9 and J is TRBJ1-3, with D unresolved. Germline V gene sequence: CDR1 SGDLS, CDR2 YYNGEE. Trimming pared 7 bases from V and 0 bases from J, leaving 8 bases between. The CDR3 extends over 13 amino acids. The CDR3 loop reads CASSRVSGNTIYF. Written as DNA, the CDR3 is TGTGCCAGCTCAAGAGTCTCTGGAAACACCATATATTTT.

The rearrangement links TRBV15 to TRBJ1-3; D is uncertain. Per germline, CDR1 LNHNV and CDR2 YYDKDF (reference sequence). This CDR3 is built from 15 residues. Trimming took 3 bases from V and 1 from J, leaving 10 bases between them. The CDR3 is CATSSFTQSGNTIYF. CDR3 coding DNA: TGTGCCACCAGCAGTTTCACACAGTCTGGAAACACCATATATTTT.

The V gene is TRBV6-5, the J gene TRBJ1-2, with 10 bases that match TRBD1. CDR1 and CDR2 (germline): MNHEY, SVGAGI. V was clipped by 7 bases and J by 8 bases; unmatched bases: 4. The CDR3 runs to 12 residues. The DNA of the CDR3 is TGTGCCAGCACGGACAGGGGGAAGGGCTACACCTTC. Amino acid sequence: CASTDRGKGYTF.

The V gene is TRBV3-1 (or the pseudogene TRBV3-2), the J gene TRBJ1-1; D remains ambiguous. Trimming removed 4 bases from V and 5 bases from J, with 17 bases in between. This CDR3 has 15 amino acids. Germline-derived CDR1 and CDR2 are LGHDT and YNNKEL (reference sequence). CDR3 region: CASSPSKGRLTEAFF. CDR3 nucleotide sequence: TGTGCCAGCAGCCCGTCGAAAGGGAGGCTGACTGAAGCTTTCTTT.

DNA for the CDR3: TGTGCCAGCAGTTACCCACAGGGAGGGGGCTACACCTTC. Translated, it gives CASSYPQGGGYTF. The V gene is TRBV6-5, the J gene TRBJ1-2, with a tentative D call TRBD1 (6 bases). CDR3 length: 13 residues. Germline V gene lookup returns CDR1 MNHEY and CDR2 SVGAGI. V lost 2 bases to trimming and J lost 8 bases, with 12 bases between them.

This clone was seen repeatedly, ten times or more. The V gene is TRBV4-1, the J gene TRBJ1-3; D might be TRBD1 (5 bases). V lost 4 bases to trimming and J lost 2 bases, with 12 bases between them. This CDR3 has 15 residues. Germline CDR1 and CDR2: MGHRA and YSYEKL. CDR3 in amino acids: CASSPQPGAGNTIYF. CDR3 DNA: TGCGCCAGCAGCCCTCAACCGGGGGCTGGAAACACCATATATTTT.

The chain recombines TRBV2 with TRBJ1-4; TRBD1 matches at 7 bases. V lost 4 bases to trimming and J lost 2 bases; unmatched junction nucleotides: 4. CDR1 and CDR2 (germline): SNHLY, FYNNEI. The CDR3 sequence is 15 residues long. The CDR3 loop is CASSAQGMTNEKLFF. CDR3 nucleotide sequence: TGTGCCAGCAGTGCACAGGGGATGACTAATGAAAAACTGTTTTTT.

The chain joins TRBV6-1 to TRBJ1-3; 7 bases align to TRBD1. The CDR3 spans 13 residues. The ends lost 3 bases at V and 7 bases at J; junction bases unmatched: 3. Germline V lookup: CDR1 MNHNS, CDR2 SASEGT. The CDR3 DNA follows: TGTGCCAGCAGTGAGACAGGGATCAACACCATATATTTT. As protein: CASSETGINTIYF.